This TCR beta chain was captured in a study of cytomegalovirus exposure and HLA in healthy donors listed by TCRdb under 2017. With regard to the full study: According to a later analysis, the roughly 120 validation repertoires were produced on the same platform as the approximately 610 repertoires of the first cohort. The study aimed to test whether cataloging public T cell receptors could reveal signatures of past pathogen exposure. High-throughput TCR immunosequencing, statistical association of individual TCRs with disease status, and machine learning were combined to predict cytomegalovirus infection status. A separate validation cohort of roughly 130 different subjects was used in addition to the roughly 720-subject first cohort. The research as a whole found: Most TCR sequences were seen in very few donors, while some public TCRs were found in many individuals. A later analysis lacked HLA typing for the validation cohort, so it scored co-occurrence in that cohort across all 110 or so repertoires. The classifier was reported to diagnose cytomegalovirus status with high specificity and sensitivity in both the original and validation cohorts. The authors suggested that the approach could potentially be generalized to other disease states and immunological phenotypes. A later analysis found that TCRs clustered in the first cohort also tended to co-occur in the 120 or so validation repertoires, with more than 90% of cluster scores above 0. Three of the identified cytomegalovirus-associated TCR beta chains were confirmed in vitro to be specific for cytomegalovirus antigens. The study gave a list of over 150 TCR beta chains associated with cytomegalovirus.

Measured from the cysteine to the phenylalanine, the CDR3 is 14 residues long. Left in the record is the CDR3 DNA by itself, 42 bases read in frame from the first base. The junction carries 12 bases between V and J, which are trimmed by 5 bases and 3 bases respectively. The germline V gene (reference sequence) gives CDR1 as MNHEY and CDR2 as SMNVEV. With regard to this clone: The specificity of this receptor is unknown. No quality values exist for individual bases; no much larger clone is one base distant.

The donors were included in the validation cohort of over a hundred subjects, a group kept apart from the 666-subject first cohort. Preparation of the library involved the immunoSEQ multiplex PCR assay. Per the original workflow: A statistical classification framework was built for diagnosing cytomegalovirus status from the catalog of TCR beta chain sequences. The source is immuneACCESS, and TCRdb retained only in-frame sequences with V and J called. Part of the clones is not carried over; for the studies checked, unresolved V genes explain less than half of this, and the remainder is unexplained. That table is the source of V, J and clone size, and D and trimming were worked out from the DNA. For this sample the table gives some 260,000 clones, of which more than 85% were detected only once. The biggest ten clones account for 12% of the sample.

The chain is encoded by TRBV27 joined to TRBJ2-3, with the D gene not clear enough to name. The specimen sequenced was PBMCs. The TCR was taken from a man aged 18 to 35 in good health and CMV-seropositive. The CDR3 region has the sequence CASSPETRTDTQYF. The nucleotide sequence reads TGTGCCAGCAGTCCGGAGACAAGGACAGATACGCAGTATTTT.